The next 13 T cell receptor beta chains were all read from a single sample in a study of blood T cells in healthy people across ages. With a J-beta primer mix and a sample-barcoded 5' primer, a second PCR ran about 7 to 11 cycles. TCRdb recomputed calls from the 5' RACE reads with MiXCR, one row per CDR3 protein. The sample comprises about 1.5 million distinct CDR3 sequences, approximately 42% of which are singletons, and roughly 3.7% rests with the top ten. The sample taken for sequencing was blood. The source is a woman aged 18-35 years in good health.

The rearrangement uses TRBV6-1 and TRBJ2-1, with 10 bases lining up with TRBD2. Germline CDR1 reads MNHNS; CDR2 reads SASEGT. The CDR3 covers 18 residues. With V trimmed by 6 bases and J by 2 bases, 13 bases remained unmatched. The CDR3 nucleotides are TGTGCCAGCAGCCCCGGAAATACGCTAGCGGGGGCCTACAATGAGCAGTTCTTC. Translating it yields CASSPGNTLAGAYNEQFF.

A few counts support this clonotype. The chain is built from TRBV25-1 and TRBJ2-7; TRBD1 might be the D (8 bases). Germline V gives CDR1 MGHDK, CDR2 SYGVNS. The CDR3 length is 18 residues. The germline V and J ends were trimmed by 4 bases and 0 bases, with 22 bases remaining between them. Here the CDR3 DNA reads TGTGCCAGCAGTGCCATGGGGGGGACAGGCAGAAGCTCCTACGAGCAGTACTTC. Protein: CASSAMGGTGRSSYEQYF.

The chain has TRBV7-9 and TRBJ2-3; 13 nucleotides match TRBD2. There are 18 residues in the CDR3. The germline gives CDR1 SEHNR, CDR2 FQNEAQ (reference sequence). V shed 4 bases, J shed 3 bases, and the junction held 10 bases outside the gene matches. In nucleotides, the CDR3 is TGTGCCAGCAGCTCTACCCGGACTAGCGGGAGAGGTACAGATACGCAGTATTTT. Translating gives CASSSTRTSGRGTDTQYF.

The rearrangement joins TRBV27 to TRBJ2-7, with TRBD2 identical over 10 bases. Germline CDR1 and CDR2: MNHEY and SMNVEV (reference sequence). V dropped 5 bases and J dropped 4; count of bases not matched to a gene: 8. This CDR3 is built from 15 residues. CDR3 loop: CASSTPSGSRYEQYF. DNA for the CDR3: TGTGCCAGCAGTACCCCTAGCGGGAGTCGATACGAGCAGTACTTC.

Concerning this clonotype itself: One end of the junction fails to match germline, which may point to a read error. The chain links TRBV5-6 to TRBJ2-3; possible D gene TRBD2, 6 bases. This CDR3 has 16 amino acids. The germline V gene has CDR1 SGHDT and CDR2 YYEEEE. Here the CDR3 reads CAGSLSPLAVTDTQYF. CDR3 in DNA: TGTGCCGGCAGCCTATCCCCACTAGCCGTCACAGATACGCAGTATTTT.

This chain uses TRBV5-1 with TRBJ2-5, with 7 bases that match TRBD1. CDR1 and CDR2 (germline): SGHRS, YFSETQ. The CDR3 has 14 amino acids. V gave up 4 bases and J gave up 5 bases; unmatched junction bases: 8. The CDR3: CASSANRGWETQYF. The CDR3, as DNA: TGCGCCAGCAGCGCGAACAGGGGTTGGGAGACCCAGTACTTC.

The CDR3 DNA sequence: TGTGCCAGCAGCCCTACTTTTGGGGTTAATGAGCAGTTCTTC. This encodes CASSPTFGVNEQFF. The gene calls are TRBV5-5 and TRBJ2-1; no definite D call. Germline CDR1 reads SGHKS; CDR2 reads YYEKEE (reference sequence). Trimming pared 4 bases from V and 7 bases from J, leaving 15 bases between. This CDR3 has 14 amino acids.

This clonotype was picked up a small number of times. The chain joins TRBV29-1 to TRBJ2-4; no definite D call. Judging by the DNA end, TRBJ2-7 fits better; the J call may be wrong. The length of the CDR3 is 14 residues. From germline, CDR1 is SQVTM and CDR2 ANQGSEA. CDR3 nucleotide sequence: TGCAGCGTTGGAAGGGCCGGCGGTAACTACGAGCAGTACTTC. Translation gives CSVGRAGGNYEQYF.

This clonotype was counted a single time. The chain combines TRBV27 with TRBJ2-3; D ambiguous. The CDR3 contains 15 residues. Per the germline V gene, CDR1 is MNHEY and CDR2 is SMNVEV (reference sequence). Trimming left V 3 bases short and J 0 bases short, with 10 bases between. The CDR3 protein is CASSLRLPSTDTQYF. CDR3 DNA sequence: TGTGCCAGCAGTTTGCGGCTACCTAGCACAGATACGCAGTATTTT.

The chain joins TRBV7-8 to TRBJ2-1; 8 nucleotides match TRBD2. Gene TRBJ2-7 matches the end of the DNA better, so the J call may be wrong. The CDR3 has 17 amino acids. The germline V gene encodes CDR1 SGHVS and CDR2 FQNEAQ. CDR3 coding DNA: TGTGCCAGCAGCTTCTCGGGAGGGGCCTCCCGTTACAATGAGCAGTACTTC. Amino acid sequence: CASSFSGGASRYNEQYF.

This clonotype was observed many times. The chain employs TRBV5-1 and TRBJ2-1; 10 bases are shared with TRBD2. V was pared by 2 bases and J by 7 bases, with 9 bases of the junction left unmatched. Germline loops: CDR1 SGHRS, CDR2 YFSETQ. This CDR3 is built from 16 residues. The CDR3 sequence: CASSFSLLAGVNEQFF. Written as DNA, the CDR3 is TGCGCCAGCAGCTTCAGTCTGCTAGCGGGAGTTAATGAGCAGTTCTTC.

The genes are TRBV3-1 and TRBJ1-1; 9 positions match TRBD1. Germline CDR1 reads LGHDT; CDR2 reads YNNKEL (reference sequence). J lost 10 bases, V lost 2 bases, and 2 bases had no gene match. The CDR3 is 12 residues long. CDR3 residues: CASSQKTGGAFF. CDR3 sequence (DNA): TGTGCCAGCAGCCAAAAGACAGGGGGAGCTTTCTTT. The complete variable domain, with remaining parts taken from reference TRBV3-1 and TRBJ1-1, reads DTAVSQTPKYLVTQMGNDKSIKCEQNLGHDTMYWYKQDSKKFLKIMFSYNNKELIINETVPNRFSPKSPDKAHLNLHINSLELGDSAVYFCASSQKTGGAFFGQGTRLTVV.

This sequence joins TRBV20-1 and TRBJ1-1; TRBD1 matches 7 bases. This CDR3 spans 14 amino acids. The trim removed 6 bases at V and 0 bases at J, leaving 7 bases unmatched. CDR1 and CDR2 (germline): DFQATT, SNEGSKA (reference sequence). DNA for the CDR3: TGCAGTGCGTACCCGACAGGGTTGAACACTGAAGCTTTCTTT. Its protein product is CSAYPTGLNTEAFF.